This T cell receptor beta chain was captured in a study of Tregs in tolerant kidney transplant recipients. Study findings and constraints: The small number of patients limits these findings pending further validation.

Comments on this clone: Antigen specificity is unknown. The read halts 3 residues ahead of the CDR3 end, with the missing end drawn from the germline J gene.

The CDR3 is 14 residues long. V trimming: 3 bases; J trimming: 6 bases; junction bases outside the gene matches: 4. The V gene's germline CDR1 is SGHRS and CDR2 YFSETQ. Related graft donors supplied nonmyeloablative bone marrow transplants, and mixed chimerism was transient. Unstimulated Tregs (CD4+CD25+CD127-) and CD4+CD25- non-Tregs were sorted from PBMCs. Sequencing was performed with immunoSEQ multiplex PCR; in TCRdb, only in-frame clones are kept and a portion is missing. The sample totals under 35,000 clones; its top ten clones hold under 2%. Specimen: CD4+ T cells from blood (PBMCs), collected 24 months after the transplant. The rearrangement uses TRBV5-1 and TRBJ2-1, with 9 positions matching TRBD1. The source of this sequence is a human patient who received a combined kidney and bone marrow transplant. Some T cells could come from the graft donor. CDR3 DNA, as far as it was read: TGCGCCAGCAGCTCAGGGACAGGGAGCAATGAG. It yields the protein CASSSGTGSNE. The whole CDR3 reads CASSSGTGSNEQFF.